The clone carrying this T cell receptor beta chain was detected only once. In the authors' workflow: Nucleated cell number was recorded as an estimate derived from reference gene primer amplification. Sequenced by immunoSEQ multiplex PCR; TCRdb stores in-frame clones only, minus some. The V and J calls and clone size are taken from that table; D and trimming were inferred from the DNA. The data hold roughly 420,000 clones, with 88% observed a single time. The sample is drawn from a study of blood T cell repertoires in COVID-19. Study-level background: Collection of acute and convalescent COVID-19 samples took place in the United States, Italy and Spain.

The cohort comprised adults aged roughly 18 to 100 years residing in about two dozen US areas. Categorization into cohorts depended on clinical history that participants reported. Trimming cost V 6 bases and J 5 bases, with 13 bases left between them. Looked up from germline, CDR1 is SNHLY and CDR2 is FYNNEI. This CDR3 contains 14 residues. The chain carries TRBV2 and TRBJ2-2, with no clear D. The source material was PBMCs or T cells enriched from blood (not recorded which). The receptor comes from a woman in her 30s with acute COVID-19. In nucleotides, the CDR3 is TGTGCCAGCAGGGGCCAGATAGAGACCGGGGAGCTGTTTTTT. It specifies CASRGQIETGELFF.